One and the same sample provided the 26 T cell receptor beta chains below, sequenced in a study of blood T cell repertoires in COVID-19. Assay used: immunoSEQ multiplex PCR; TCRdb lists only in-frame clones, some missing. The sample records about 200,000 clones, 80% to 90% being singletons. What was sequenced was PBMCs or T cells enriched from blood (not recorded which). The receptors shown here come from a man in his forties who had recovered from COVID-19.

The chain employs TRBV28 and TRBJ2-5; 10 bases match TRBD2. This CDR3 has 17 amino acids. From germline, CDR1 is MDHEN and CDR2 SYDVKM. The trim removed 5 bases at V and 5 bases at J, leaving 14 bases unmatched. CDR3 amino acids: CASSPLQGAGGEETQYF. The CDR3 coding sequence is TGTGCCAGCAGTCCCCTTCAGGGAGCGGGAGGGGAGGAGACCCAGTACTTC.

The chain combines TRBV5-1 with TRBJ2-7, with 9 positions matching TRBD2. CDR1 is SGHRS, CDR2 YFSETQ, per germline. The CDR3 has 15 residues. J was trimmed by 4 bases and V by 3 bases; bases with no gene match: 8. CDR3 protein: CASSYTASGAYEQYF. The CDR3 DNA is TGCGCCAGCAGCTACACTGCTAGCGGGGCTTACGAGCAGTACTTC.

J is TRBJ2-3 and V is TRBV21-1; no DNA check was done on the table's D call, TRBD1. TRBV21-1 is annotated as a pseudogene. The CDR3 is 15 amino acids. The DNA of the CDR3 is TGTGCCAGCAGCACGGTCAGGTCGGTCACAGATACGCAGTATTTT. The encoded protein is CASSTVRSVTDTQYF.

This clone is a singleton in its sample. The chain links TRBV18 to TRBJ1-4; unclear D gene. The CDR3 sequence is 15 residues long. Trimming removed 1 base at V and 0 bases at J, with 6 bases between. Germline CDR1 and CDR2: KGHSH and LQKENI. CDR3 residues: CASSPLTTTNEKLFF. The CDR3 DNA reads TGTGCCAGCTCACCACTGACAACAACTAATGAAAAACTGTTTTTT.

J is TRBJ1-5 and V is TRBV19, with no clear D. V was shortened by 4 bases and J by 9 bases, with 13 bases between the two germline ends. From germline, CDR1 is LNHDA and CDR2 SQIVND (reference sequence). The CDR3 extends over 13 amino acids. CDR3 amino acids: CASSRQAPGPQHF. DNA of the CDR3: TGTGCCAGTAGTAGACAAGCCCCCGGGCCCCAGCATTTT.

This clone was counted between two and nine times. The chain uses TRBV2 and TRBJ1-1, with 9 bases matching TRBD1. Per the germline V gene, CDR1 is SNHLY and CDR2 is FYNNEI. The CDR3 is 13 amino acids. Germline trimming cut 1 base from V and 11 bases from J; bases unmatched to any gene: 5. Written as DNA, the CDR3 is TGTGCCAGCAGTGAAGAGGACAGGGGCACGGCTTTCTTT. Protein: CASSEEDRGTAFF.

The rearrangement uses TRBV7-9 and TRBJ2-1, with 8 bases that match TRBD2. Germline values: CDR1 SEHNR, CDR2 FQNEAQ (reference sequence). Trimming at V came to 4 bases and at J to 8 bases, leaving 7 bases not matched to a gene. The length of the CDR3 is 14 residues. The CDR3 spells CASSSRDGRDEQFF. CDR3 nucleotide sequence: TGTGCCAGCAGCTCCCGGGACGGGAGGGATGAGCAGTTCTTC.

The table lists this clone with a count of one. The CDR3, as DNA: TGTGCCAGTACCGACCCGGGACTAGCGGGAGTAACCATTGCCGGGGAGCTGTTTTTT. Translating gives CASTDPGLAGVTIAGELFF. The chain employs TRBV19 and TRBJ2-2; TRBD2 agrees at 14 bases. The CDR3 has 19 residues. Germline V lookup: CDR1 LNHDA, CDR2 SQIVND (reference sequence). With 7 bases clipped from V and 6 bases from J, the junction kept 16 bases outside the gene matches.

The CDR3 region is CASSLGLAGDNEQFF. The CDR3 bases are TGTGCCAGCAGCCTAGGACTAGCGGGAGACAATGAGCAGTTCTTC. The V and J genes are TRBV4-2 and TRBJ2-1; the match to TRBD2 covers 13 bases. Germline trimming cut 4 bases from V and 5 bases from J; bases unmatched to any gene: 2. The CDR3 contains 15 residues. CDR1 is LGHNA, CDR2 YNFKEQ, per germline.

This clone was recorded once. The chain carries TRBV19 and TRBJ2-5; a possible D gene is TRBD2 (5 bases). Germline-derived CDR1 and CDR2 are LNHDA and SQIVND (reference sequence). The CDR3 runs 13 residues. V was trimmed by 8 bases and J by 7 bases, leaving 17 bases between them. The CDR3, as DNA: TGTGCCAGTCGCCCCGGACTGATGGGGACCCAGTACTTC. Its translation is CASRPGLMGTQYF.

The chain uses TRBV4-1 and TRBJ2-1, with TRBD2 identical over 7 bases. The germline gives CDR1 MGHRA, CDR2 YSYEKL. The CDR3 covers 18 residues. V lost 0 bases to trimming and J lost 3 bases; unmatched junction nucleotides: 11. The CDR3 spells CASSQDETSGTVYNEQFF. As DNA, the CDR3 is TGCGCCAGCAGCCAAGACGAAACCAGCGGGACGGTCTACAATGAGCAGTTCTTC.

This chain uses TRBV10-1 with TRBJ2-2; D possibly corresponds to TRBD1 (6 bases). Trimming pared 4 bases from V and 6 bases from J, leaving 12 bases between. This CDR3 comprises 14 residues. The V gene's germline CDR1 is WNHNN and CDR2 SYGVQD (reference sequence). In DNA, the CDR3 is TGCGCCAGCAGTGGGGGGCAGGGCTCCGGGGAGCTGTTTTTT. It translates to CASSGGQGSGELFF.

The rearrangement links TRBV5-1 to TRBJ2-1, with no clear D. This CDR3 region has 15 residues. Germline assignment: CDR1 SGHRS and CDR2 YFSETQ. With 0 bases removed from V and 0 bases from J, the gap between germline ends came to 7 bases. DNA of the CDR3: TGCGCCAGCAGCTTGGACGGAGACTCCTACAATGAGCAGTTCTTC. Translating gives CASSLDGDSYNEQFF.

The chain combines TRBV7-3 with TRBJ1-1; possibly TRBD1 for D (6 bases). Trimming stripped 4 bases from V and 1 base from J, with 10 bases between. This CDR3 is 14 amino acids long. CDR1 is SGHTA and CDR2 is FQGTGA in the germline V gene. CDR3 sequence reads: CASSYAGANTEAFF. In DNA form, the CDR3 reads TGTGCCAGCAGCTACGCAGGGGCGAACACTGAAGCTTTCTTT.

J is TRBJ1-2 and V is TRBV7-2; the match to TRBD1 covers 9 bases. V lost 1 base to trimming and J lost 2 bases; unmatched junction nucleotides: 2. CDR1 and CDR2 from the germline V gene are SGHTA and FQGNSA. CDR3 size: 15 residues. The CDR3 sequence: CASSLVTGGNYGYTF. In DNA, the CDR3 is TGTGCCAGCAGCTTAGTCACAGGGGGCAACTATGGCTACACCTTC.

This sequence joins TRBV24-1 and TRBJ1-1; D is unclear. The CDR3 totals 14 residues. Per the germline V gene, CDR1 is KGHDR and CDR2 is SFDVKD. V was cut by 9 bases and J by 5 bases, with 18 bases left in between. The CDR3 is CATAPGVGNTEAFF. In nucleotides, the CDR3 is TGTGCCACCGCCCCGGGTGTAGGTAATACTGAAGCTTTCTTT.

CDR3: CASSFLSGVGNTEAFF. The CDR3 bases are TGTGCCAGCAGTTTCCTATCAGGGGTTGGGAACACTGAAGCTTTCTTT. The rearrangement links TRBV27 to TRBJ1-1, with D possibly TRBD1 on 6 matching bases. This CDR3 has 16 amino acids. V lost 3 bases to trimming and J lost 1 base, with 15 bases between them. Germline V gene lookup returns CDR1 MNHEY and CDR2 SMNVEV (reference sequence).

Of note for this clone: The sample contains more than one DNA sequence encoding this CDR3. This chain joins TRBV30 and TRBJ1-5; D call uncertain. This CDR3 is built from 13 residues. V lost 5 bases and J lost 0, with 8 bases in between. Germline CDR1 and CDR2: GTSNPN and SVGIG (reference sequence). The CDR3 here is CAWSGDSNQPQHF. The CDR3 DNA sequence: TGTGCCTGGTCCGGGGATAGCAATCAGCCCCAGCATTTT.

This chain joins TRBV30 and TRBJ2-2; D is undetermined. CDR1 GTSNPN and CDR2 SVGIG come from the germline V gene (reference sequence). V was trimmed by 5 bases and J by 3 bases, leaving 7 bases between them. The CDR3 loop spans 12 amino acids. The CDR3 nucleotides read TGTGCCTGGGTCCCTTACACCGGGGAGCTGTTTTTT. It translates to CAWVPYTGELFF.

The chain has TRBV7-3 and TRBJ2-1, with 10 bases identical to TRBD1. CDR3 size: 16 residues. In germline, CDR1 is SGHTA, CDR2 FQGTGA. V gave up 0 bases and J gave up 9 bases; unmatched junction bases: 8. CDR3 sequence reads: CASSLTGGTGDGEQFF. The CDR3 DNA follows: TGTGCCAGCAGCTTAACTGGGGGGACAGGGGACGGTGAGCAGTTCTTC. Supplemented by reference TRBV7-3 and TRBJ2-1, the full variable domain reads GAGVSQTPSNKVTEKGKYVELRCDPISGHTALYWYRQSLGQGPEFLIYFQGTGAADDSGLPNDRFFAVRPEGSVSTLKIQRTERGDSAVYLCASSLTGGTGDGEQFFGPGTRLTVL.

The chain is built from TRBV29-1 and TRBJ1-4; the D gene is possibly TRBD1 (5 bases). Germline-derived CDR1 and CDR2 are SQVTM and ANQGSEA. CDR3 length: 12 residues. Trimming shortened V by 4 bases and J by 8 bases, and 11 bases separated the two germline ends. The CDR3 region is CSVVRPGEKLFF. The CDR3 nucleotides read TGCAGCGTTGTAAGGCCAGGGGAAAAACTGTTTTTT.

This clone appeared a few times. The chain joins TRBV6-4 to TRBJ1-1, with D unclear. This CDR3 has 13 residues. The V and J ends lost 2 bases and 8 bases respectively, with 12 bases between them. Germline values: CDR1 MRHNA, CDR2 SNTAGT. Here the CDR3 reads CASSDGPAGEAFF. CDR3 sequence (DNA): TGTGCCAGCAGTGACGGGCCGGCAGGCGAAGCTTTCTTT.

The rearrangement joins TRBV13 to TRBJ1-6, with 10 bases identical to TRBD1. The ends lost 3 bases at V and 12 bases at J; junction bases unmatched: 5. CDR1 and CDR2 (germline): PRHDT, FYEKMQ (reference sequence). The CDR3 loop spans 14 amino acids. DNA for the CDR3: TGTGCCAGCAGCTTCCGGGACAGGGGTGTACCCCTCCACTTT. This codes for CASSFRDRGVPLHF.

The chain combines TRBV27 with TRBJ1-3; D perhaps matches TRBD1 (5 bases). The length of the CDR3 is 15 residues. V shed 8 bases and J shed 0 bases, with 14 bases lying between them. The germline V gene encodes CDR1 MNHEY and CDR2 SMNVEV (reference sequence). DNA for the CDR3: TGTGCCAGCGGATTAACAGGCGCCTCTGGAAACACCATATATTTT. This encodes CASGLTGASGNTIYF.

As DNA, the CDR3 is TGCGCCAGCAGCCTAACGGGGGGGAGCACAGATACGCAGTATTTT. Translating gives CASSLTGGSTDTQYF. The J gene is TRBJ2-3, the V gene TRBV4-3; 8 nucleotides align to TRBD2. CDR1 LGHNA and CDR2 YSLEER come from the germline V gene. CDR3 size: 15 residues. The V gene end was trimmed by 4 bases and the J gene end by 0 bases; junction bases not matched to a gene: 3.

The gene calls are TRBV18 and TRBJ2-3; TRBD2 agrees at 11 bases. This CDR3 contains 17 residues. Unmatched junction bases numbered 10, after V lost 1 base and J lost 7 bases. Germline V gene data show CDR1 as KGHSH and CDR2 as LQKENI. DNA for the CDR3: TGTGCCAGCTCACCACGCCCACTAGCGGGAGATGGAAATACGCAGTATTTT. This encodes CASSPRPLAGDGNTQYF.